Detailed here is one T cell receptor beta chain. This specimen comes from a study of radiotherapy plus CTLA-4 blockade in lung cancer. The protocol was immunoSEQ multiplex PCR, while the TCRdb copy is restricted to in-frame clones and leaves out a portion. The sample has about 64,000 clones, under 75% seen once. CTLA-4 blockade with ipilimumab, together with focal radiation, was given to patients with chemo-refractory metastatic non-small-cell lung cancer. Germline-derived CDR1 and CDR2 are LGHNA and YSLEER. V dropped 3 bases and J dropped 3 bases, with 11 bases sitting between them. The CDR3 has 14 residues.

The receptor was derived from a human donor with non-small cell lung cancer whose response to radiotherapy plus ipilimumab could not be evaluated. Sample: peripheral blood, taken from a patient treated with radiotherapy plus ipilimumab. The rearrangement links TRBV4-3 to TRBJ1-2, with D perhaps matching TRBD1 (5 bases). CDR3 nucleotide sequence: TGCGCCAGCAGCCAGGCAGGGATCGACTATGGCTACACCTTC. This codes for CASSQAGIDYGYTF.